This passage covers 18 T cell receptor beta chains from one sample sequenced in a study of blood T cell repertoires in COVID-19. The repertoire was sequenced with immunoSEQ multiplex PCR; TCRdb's copy has only in-frame clones and lacks some. The sample lists 300,000 to 350,000 clones, 80% to 90% occurring once. The sample was peripheral blood. The receptors here all came from a man aged 25-45 years with COVID-19, enrolled during active disease.

This clone was counted a single time. The genes are TRBV20-1 and TRBJ2-7; 9 positions agree with TRBD1. The germline gives CDR1 DFQATT, CDR2 SNEGSKA (reference sequence). The CDR3 contains 16 residues. The V and J ends lost 3 bases and 3 bases, in that order; junction bases with no gene match: 12. CDR3 protein: CSASAGDRGFNYEQYF. CDR3 coding DNA: TGCAGTGCTAGTGCTGGTGACAGGGGGTTTAACTACGAGCAGTACTTC.

The CDR3 protein is CASSQDLPYGYTF. The CDR3 nucleotides are TGTGCCAGCAGCCAAGATCTCCCCTATGGCTACACCTTC. The chain carries TRBV14 and TRBJ1-2; unclear D gene. This CDR3 comprises 13 residues. Germline CDR1 is SGHDN and CDR2 is FVKESK. V lost 0 bases, J lost 4 bases, and 6 bases lay in between.

The chain recombines TRBV5-1 with TRBJ1-1; weak D call: TRBD1 (5 bases). Trimming removed 1 base at V and 4 bases at J, with 11 bases between. The CDR3 extends over 14 amino acids. Germline values: CDR1 SGHRS, CDR2 YFSETQ. The CDR3 coding sequence is TGCGCCAGCAGCTTGAAGCAGCAGGGCACTGAAGCTTTCTTT. As protein: CASSLKQQGTEAFF.

This clone was seen a few times. V is TRBV29-1 and J is TRBJ2-5; D is ambiguous. The V end lost 4 bases, the J end lost 9 bases, and 15 bases lay between the germline ends. The CDR3 contains 12 residues. The germline V gene has CDR1 SQVTM and CDR2 ANQGSEA. The CDR3 region has the DNA TGCAGCGTTGCGTTGGCAGAATTGGCCCAGTACTTC. Amino acid sequence: CSVALAELAQYF.

The chain recombines TRBV3-1 (or the pseudogene TRBV3-2) with TRBJ2-5, with D perhaps matching TRBD2 (5 bases). Trimming stripped 0 bases from V and 4 bases from J, with 12 bases between. This CDR3 region has 15 residues. Looked up from germline, CDR1 is LGHDT and CDR2 is YNNKEL (reference sequence). Written as DNA, the CDR3 is TGTGCCAGCAGCCAAGATAAGGGAGAGTTAGAGACCCAGTACTTC. It is translated as CASSQDKGELETQYF.

The chain has TRBV5-1 and TRBJ2-1; D possibly corresponds to TRBD1 (7 bases). This CDR3 region has 15 residues. Deletions cut 2 bases from V and 3 bases from J, with 12 bases between. Germline-derived CDR1 and CDR2 are SGHRS and YFSETQ. In DNA, the CDR3 is TGCGCCAGCAGCTTCGCGCAGGGGGGCTACAATGAGCAGTTCTTC. Amino acid sequence: CASSFAQGGYNEQFF.

The chain couples TRBV14 to TRBJ1-6, with D unclear. V shed 0 bases and J shed 5 bases, with 11 bases lying between them. The CDR3 has 16 amino acids. The V gene's germline CDR1 is SGHDN and CDR2 FVKESK. The CDR3 bases are TGTGCCAGCAGCCAAGATTATCCAGTTAATAATTCACCCCTCCACTTT. It translates to CASSQDYPVNNSPLHF.

The rearrangement links TRBV7-3 to TRBJ2-7, with TRBD1 as a possible D gene (5 bases). V was clipped by 1 base and J by 4 bases, with 17 bases between them. The CDR3 has 16 amino acids. CDR1 is SGHTA and CDR2 is FQGTGA in the germline V gene. The DNA of the CDR3 is TGTGCCAGCAGCTTAATTTCGGTCCAGGGCGGTTACGAGCAGTACTTC. It specifies CASSLISVQGGYEQYF.

This clone was observed a single time. An end of the junction does not agree with germline; a read error may underlie this. The chain has TRBV24-1 and TRBJ2-1; 14 bases map to TRBD2. Per germline, CDR1 KGHDR and CDR2 SFDVKD. This CDR3 has 16 amino acids. The CDR3 DNA reads TGTGCCACCAGTGGTTTGGGACTAGCGGGAGTGGGTGAGCAGTTCTTC. This translates into CATSGLGLAGVGEQFF.

This chain links TRBV3-1 (or the pseudogene TRBV3-2) with TRBJ2-1, with 9 bases lining up with TRBD1. This CDR3 contains 13 residues. V was clipped by 4 bases and J by 9 bases; unmatched bases: 4. Per the germline V gene, CDR1 is LGHDT and CDR2 is YNNKEL (reference sequence). CDR3 coding DNA: TGTGCCAGCAGCCCTCGACAGGGGGGTGAGCAGTTCTTC. As protein: CASSPRQGGEQFF.

The chain is built from TRBV7-2 and TRBJ2-4; a possible D gene is TRBD1 (6 bases). The V end lost 0 bases, the J end lost 5 bases, and 11 bases lay between the germline ends. This CDR3 spans 15 amino acids. Germline CDR1 is SGHTA and CDR2 is FQGNSA. CDR3 residues: CASSLALGAENIQYF. The CDR3 DNA reads TGTGCCAGCAGCTTAGCTCTGGGGGCGGAAAACATTCAGTACTTC.

V usage is TRBV2 and J usage is TRBJ1-1; D unclear. The CDR3 totals 13 residues. Trimming cost V 7 bases and J 2 bases, with 11 bases left between them. Germline CDR1 reads SNHLY; CDR2 reads FYNNEI. This CDR3 reads CASISGGNTEAFF. In nucleotides, the CDR3 is TGTGCCAGCATTTCGGGAGGCAACACTGAAGCTTTCTTT.

This chain joins TRBV7-2 and TRBJ1-2, with 7 bases fitting TRBD1. V dropped 1 base and J dropped 8; count of bases not matched to a gene: 10. CDR1 is SGHTA and CDR2 is FQGNSA in the germline V gene. The CDR3 spans 15 residues. Here the CDR3 DNA reads TGTGCCAGCAGCTTAGTATGGCAGGGGGGCCGAGGCTACACCTTC. Translated, it gives CASSLVWQGGRGYTF.

This clone was counted a few times. The chain combines TRBV2 with TRBJ2-6, with 12 bases aligning to TRBD1. The CDR3 totals 18 residues. The germline gives CDR1 SNHLY, CDR2 FYNNEI. V gave up 6 bases and J gave up 4 bases; unmatched junction bases: 10. The CDR3 sequence: CASSERGQGAPGANVLTF. The DNA of the CDR3 is TGTGCCAGCAGCGAACGGGGACAGGGGGCGCCCGGGGCCAACGTCCTGACTTTC.

The chain recombines TRBV24-1 with TRBJ2-2; D gene uncertain. The CDR3 totals 11 residues. Deletions cut 6 bases from V and 7 bases from J, with 5 bases between. The germline V gene encodes CDR1 KGHDR and CDR2 SFDVKD. The CDR3 loop is CATSLFGELFF. In nucleotides, the CDR3 is TGTGCCACCAGTCTTTTCGGGGAGCTGTTTTTT.

DNA of the CDR3: TGTGCCAGCAGCCGGGACAGCTCATCCTACGAGCAGTACTTC. Translation gives CASSRDSSSYEQYF. This chain uses TRBV11-2 with TRBJ2-7, with 7 bases matching TRBD1. Germline CDR1 is SGHAT and CDR2 is FQNNGV. This CDR3 has 14 amino acids. The V gene end was trimmed by 5 bases and the J gene end by 1 base; junction bases not matched to a gene: 5.

V is TRBV19 and J is TRBJ2-7; the match to TRBD1 covers 8 bases. The CDR3 contains 14 residues. V trimming: 3 bases; J trimming: 3 bases; junction bases outside the gene matches: 4. Germline V CDR1 and CDR2: LNHDA, SQIVND (reference sequence). The DNA for the CDR3 is TGTGCCAGTAGTATTGGACAGGGACACTACGAGCAGTACTTC. Translated: CASSIGQGHYEQYF. Full variable domain (outside the CDR3, taken from reference TRBV19 and TRBJ2-7): DGGITQSPKYLFRKEGQNVTLSCEQNLNHDAMYWYRQDPGQGLRLIYYSQIVNDFQKGDIAEGYSVSREKKESFPLTVTSAQKNPTAFYLCASSIGQGHYEQYFGPGTRLTVT.

The CDR3 here is CASSSRDRVYQPQHF. In DNA form, the CDR3 reads TGTGCCAGTAGTAGCCGGGACAGGGTTTATCAGCCCCAGCATTTT. The V and J genes are TRBV19 and TRBJ1-5; 9 nucleotides match TRBD1. Germline lookup yields CDR1 LNHDA and CDR2 SQIVND (reference sequence). V shed 4 bases, J shed 5 bases, and the junction held 6 bases outside the gene matches. The CDR3 is 15 amino acids.